Following are 11 T cell receptor beta chains from one sample sequenced in a study of blood T cell repertoires in COVID-19. Clones were read by immunoSEQ multiplex PCR, and TCRdb kept only the in-frame ones, dropping some. The repertoire includes 65,000 to 90,000 clones, roughly 86% of them detected once, and about 24% sits in the top ten. Material: peripheral blood. These TCRs come from an elderly woman in a cohort sampled during active or convalescent COVID-19.

The CDR3 reads CASSQAAGGYEQYF. The CDR3 nucleotides are TGTGCCAGCAGCCAAGCGGCAGGGGGTTACGAGCAGTACTTC. The chain carries TRBV3-1 (or the pseudogene TRBV3-2) and TRBJ2-7; 7 positions agree with TRBD1. From germline, CDR1 is LGHDT and CDR2 YNNKEL (reference sequence). V was clipped by 1 base and J by 4 bases; unmatched bases: 4. The CDR3 runs to 14 residues.

This chain joins TRBV5-1 and TRBJ1-1; 9 nucleotides line up with TRBD1. The ends lost 3 bases at V and 6 bases at J; junction bases unmatched: 15. The CDR3 runs 17 residues. Germline V CDR1 and CDR2: SGHRS, YFSETQ. Here the CDR3 DNA reads TGCGCCAGCAGCTCTAGTCCCGGGACAGGGAATGGCGCTGAAGCTTTCTTT. Protein: CASSSSPGTGNGAEAFF.

The rearrangement joins TRBV9 to TRBJ1-2; D gene uncertain. Germline CDR1 reads SGDLS; CDR2 reads YYNGEE. CDR3 size: 16 residues. The V and J ends lost 3 bases and 8 bases respectively, with 23 bases between them. The CDR3 loop reads CASSADPWAALLGYTF. In DNA form, the CDR3 reads TGTGCCAGCAGCGCAGACCCATGGGCTGCCCTCCTGGGCTACACCTTC.

In its sample, this clone was seen once. The chain links TRBV18 to TRBJ1-1, with D perhaps TRBD1 (6 bases). Germline loops: CDR1 KGHSH, CDR2 LQKENI. V was pared by 1 base and J by 8 bases, with 8 bases between. The CDR3 runs 12 residues. CDR3 in amino acids: CASSPRTAEAFF. The CDR3 nucleotides are TGTGCCAGCTCACCACGGACAGCAGAAGCTTTCTTT.

The chain joins TRBV5-1 to TRBJ2-5, with TRBD1 identical over 9 bases. The CDR3 covers 14 residues. Trimming took 6 bases from V and 4 from J; bases not matched to a gene: 7. CDR1 SGHRS and CDR2 YFSETQ come from the germline V gene. CDR3 region: CASTRDRDGETQYF. The CDR3 nucleotides are TGCGCCAGCACAAGGGACAGGGATGGAGAGACCCAGTACTTC.

The chain carries TRBV4-1 and TRBJ2-3; 12 bases map to TRBD2. This CDR3 comprises 15 residues. Unmatched junction bases numbered 3, after V lost 4 bases and J lost 4 bases. CDR1 is MGHRA and CDR2 is YSYEKL in the germline V gene. This chain's CDR3 is CASSPSSGRADTQYF. The CDR3 nucleotides read TGCGCCAGCAGCCCATCTAGCGGGAGGGCAGATACGCAGTATTTT.

V is TRBV3-1 (or the pseudogene TRBV3-2) and J is TRBJ1-2; a weak D match, TRBD1 (6 bases). V dropped 6 bases and J dropped 4 bases, with 12 bases sitting between them. Germline assignment: CDR1 LGHDT and CDR2 YNNKEL (reference sequence). The CDR3 length is 13 residues. DNA for the CDR3: TGTGCCAGCAGTCGGGACATCTCCTATGGCTACACCTTC. Its protein product is CASSRDISYGYTF.

The rearrangement uses TRBV19 and TRBJ2-7, with TRBD1 matching 9 bases. Germline V gene lookup returns CDR1 LNHDA and CDR2 SQIVND (reference sequence). V lost 4 bases to trimming and J lost 2 bases; unmatched junction nucleotides: 0. The CDR3 runs to 13 residues. CDR3 region: CASSRDRAYEQYF. Written as DNA, the CDR3 is TGTGCCAGTAGTAGGGACAGGGCCTACGAGCAGTACTTC.

The V and J genes are TRBV10-3 and TRBJ2-5; 9 bases match TRBD2. This CDR3 is 16 amino acids long. V was pared by 6 bases and J by 4 bases, with 12 bases of the junction left unmatched. CDR1 and CDR2 from the germline V gene are ENHRY and SYGVKD. The CDR3 loop reads CAIRTSLAGRGETQYF. The CDR3 DNA reads TGTGCCATCAGGACCAGCCTAGCGGGACGGGGAGAGACCCAGTACTTC.

The rearrangement joins TRBV24-1 to TRBJ1-2; possible D gene TRBD1, 6 bases. Trimming took off 1 base at V and 3 bases at J, with 8 bases between the two ends. The CDR3 length is 14 residues. The germline V gene has CDR1 KGHDR and CDR2 SFDVKD. CDR3 sequence reads: CATSDLGGHYGYTF. CDR3 DNA: TGTGCCACCAGTGATTTAGGGGGACACTATGGCTACACCTTC.

V is TRBV5-4 and J is TRBJ2-5, with 11 nucleotides matching TRBD2. The J segment lost 1 base and the V segment lost 5 bases, leaving 7 bases of the junction unmatched. CDR3 size: 16 residues. In germline, CDR1 is SGHNT, CDR2 YYREEE (reference sequence). The CDR3: CASRQPGTSGQETQYF. The CDR3 coding sequence is TGTGCCAGCAGACAACCCGGGACTAGCGGCCAAGAGACCCAGTACTTC.